A selection of T cell receptor beta chains follows, all from one sample in a study of T cells in Graves' hyperthyroidism and ophthalmopathy. A single record per CDR3 protein comes from TCRdb applying MiXCR to the multiplex PCR reads. The sample carries approximately 600,000 distinct CDR3 sequences, around 14% recorded once. Sequenced input: blood. These receptors were taken from a woman younger than 35 with Graves' ophthalmopathy. The CDR3 runs from the conserved cysteine through the conserved F or W. The order of the fields is J gene, D gene, clone size, V gene, CDR3 protein, CDR3 DNA. The D gene is left open where the match is weak. A row's size may be missing; if present it is once, few, many or a size class.

J gene: TRBJ2-7
D gene: TRBD2
clone size: many
V gene: TRBV12-5
CDR3 protein: CASGGTSGRYEQYF
CDR3 DNA: TGTGCTAGTGGCGGGACTAGCGGGAGGTACGAGCAGTACTTC

J gene: TRBJ2-7
D gene: NA
clone size: few
V gene: TRBV5-5
CDR3 protein: CASSLAGDALGQYF
CDR3 DNA: TGTGCCAGCAGCTTGGCAGGGGACGCCTTAGGGCAGTACTTC

J gene: TRBJ2-7
D gene: NA
clone size: few
V gene: TRBV6-1
CDR3 protein: CAIDRTASYEQYF
CDR3 DNA: TGTGCCATCGACCGGACAGCCTCCTACGAGCAGTACTTC

J gene: TRBJ2-7
D gene: NA
clone size: few
V gene: TRBV6-2/TRBV6-3
CDR3 protein: CASRERGRIVSYEQYF
CDR3 DNA: TGTGCCAGCAGGGAACGGGGCCGAATCGTCTCCTACGAGCAGTACTTC

J gene: TRBJ2-1
D gene: NA
clone size: NA
V gene: TRBV9
CDR3 protein: CASSEGGGNIYNEQFF
CDR3 DNA: TGTGCCAGCAGCGAAGGGGGCGGGAATATCTACAATGAGCAGTTCTTC

J gene: TRBJ1-1
D gene: NA
clone size: NA
V gene: TRBV5-5
CDR3 protein: CASSGSGGGATEAFF
CDR3 DNA: TGTGCCAGCAGCGGGTCGGGAGGGGGAGCGACTGAAGCTTTCTTT

J gene: TRBJ2-2
D gene: NA
clone size: many
V gene: TRBV6-2/TRBV6-3
CDR3 protein: CASSFLGPSNTGELFF
CDR3 DNA: TGTGCCAGCAGTTTTCTTGGTCCCTCGAACACCGGGGAGCTGTTTTTT

J gene: TRBJ1-4
D gene: TRBD1
clone size: NA
V gene: TRBV20-1
CDR3 protein: CSARNTGGPNEKLFF
CDR3 DNA: TGCAGTGCTAGAAATACAGGGGGCCCTAATGAAAAACTGTTTTTT

J gene: TRBJ2-5
D gene: NA
clone size: NA
V gene: TRBV28
CDR3 protein: CASGGGAGETQYF
CDR3 DNA: TGTGCCAGCGGAGGGGGGGCAGGAGAGACCCAGTACTTC

J gene: TRBJ1-5
D gene: TRBD1
clone size: NA
V gene: TRBV28
CDR3 protein: CASSRQGFSDQPQHF
CDR3 DNA: TGTGCCAGCAGTAGACAGGGTTTCTCCGATCAGCCCCAGCATTTT

J gene: TRBJ1-1
D gene: NA
clone size: many
V gene: TRBV13
CDR3 protein: CASSLEGEGAEAFF
CDR3 DNA: TGTGCCAGCAGCTTAGAGGGCGAGGGTGCTGAAGCTTTCTTT

J gene: TRBJ1-6
D gene: NA
clone size: NA
V gene: TRBV11-2
CDR3 protein: CASSLDRGSPLHF
CDR3 DNA: TGTGCCAGCAGCTTAGACAGGGGTTCACCCCTCCACTTT

J gene: TRBJ1-1
D gene: NA
clone size: many
V gene: TRBV20-1
CDR3 protein: CSARRTGANTEAFF
CDR3 DNA: TGCAGTGCTAGGAGGACGGGGGCAAACACTGAAGCTTTCTTT

J gene: TRBJ2-1
D gene: TRBD2
clone size: few
V gene: TRBV6-1
CDR3 protein: CASSSSGTSYNEQFF
CDR3 DNA: TGTGCCAGCAGTTCATCCGGGACTAGCTACAATGAGCAGTTCTTC

J gene: TRBJ1-5
D gene: NA
clone size: many
V gene: TRBV5-6
CDR3 protein: CASSFRQGNQPQHF
CDR3 DNA: TGTGCCAGCAGCTTCAGACAGGGCAATCAGCCCCAGCATTTT

J gene: TRBJ1-5
D gene: NA
clone size: few
V gene: TRBV28
CDR3 protein: CASSFVGVLGEHF
CDR3 DNA: TGTGCCAGCAGTTTTGTTGGGGTCTTGGGGGAGCATTTT

J gene: TRBJ2-1
D gene: TRBD2
clone size: many
V gene: TRBV9
CDR3 protein: CASSVGLAEAGEQFF
CDR3 DNA: TGTGCCAGCAGCGTTGGACTAGCGGAGGCGGGTGAGCAGTTCTTC

J gene: TRBJ2-1
D gene: NA
clone size: many
V gene: TRBV12-3/TRBV12-4
CDR3 protein: CASSWGYNEQFF
CDR3 DNA: TGTGCCAGTTCGTGGGGGTACAATGAGCAGTTCTTC

J gene: TRBJ2-7
D gene: NA
clone size: NA
V gene: TRBV7-2
CDR3 protein: CASSLAGFWEQYF
CDR3 DNA: TGTGCCAGCAGCTTAGCAGGGTTTTGGGAGCAGTACTTC

J gene: TRBJ1-1
D gene: NA
clone size: few
V gene: TRBV5-4
CDR3 protein: CASKRADGGVTEAFF
CDR3 DNA: TGTGCCAGCAAGCGGGCGGACGGTGGGGTCACTGAAGCTTTCTTT

J gene: TRBJ2-2
D gene: NA
clone size: few
V gene: TRBV5-6
CDR3 protein: CASSLAHLSFSNTGELFF
CDR3 DNA: TGTGCCAGCAGCTTGGCCCATCTCAGTTTTTCGAACACCGGGGAGCTGTTTTTT

J gene: TRBJ2-1
D gene: TRBD1
clone size: few
V gene: TRBV29-1
CDR3 protein: CSAPGQGALGEQFF
CDR3 DNA: TGCAGCGCCCCGGGACAGGGGGCCCTCGGGGAGCAGTTCTTC

J gene: TRBJ2-3
D gene: TRBD2
clone size: once
V gene: TRBV10-3
CDR3 protein: CAISKELAASTDTQYF
CDR3 DNA: TGTGCCATCAGCAAGGAACTAGCGGCTAGCACAGATACGCAGTATTTT

J gene: TRBJ2-7
D gene: NA
clone size: many
V gene: TRBV12-3/TRBV12-4
CDR3 protein: CASSTQYEQYF
CDR3 DNA: TGTGCCAGCAGCACACAGTACGAGCAGTACTTC

J gene: TRBJ1-6
D gene: NA
clone size: few
V gene: TRBV19
CDR3 protein: CASSPDPGEYNSPLHF
CDR3 DNA: TGTGCCAGTAGTCCTGACCCCGGGGAATATAATTCACCCCTCCACTTT

J gene: TRBJ1-2
D gene: TRBD1
clone size: many
V gene: TRBV20-1
CDR3 protein: CSASRDSTNYGYTF
CDR3 DNA: TGCAGTGCTAGTCGGGACAGCACTAACTATGGCTACACCTTC

J gene: TRBJ2-7
D gene: TRBD1
clone size: NA
V gene: TRBV27
CDR3 protein: CASSSARGQPYEQYF
CDR3 DNA: TGTGCCAGCAGTTCCGCTCGGGGACAGCCCTACGAGCAGTACTTC

J gene: TRBJ2-3
D gene: NA
clone size: many
V gene: TRBV20-1
CDR3 protein: CSARDRWGADTQYF
CDR3 DNA: TGCAGTGCTAGAGATCGTTGGGGCGCAGATACGCAGTATTTT

J gene: TRBJ2-1
D gene: NA
clone size: many
V gene: TRBV19
CDR3 protein: CASSPSAGLEYNEQFF
CDR3 DNA: TGTGCCAGTAGCCCGTCGGCGGGGCTCGAATACAATGAGCAGTTCTTC

J gene: TRBJ2-7
D gene: TRBD2
clone size: NA
V gene: TRBV28
CDR3 protein: CASSPPGGGAYEQYF
CDR3 DNA: TGTGCCAGCAGCCCCCCCGGGGGGGGGGCCTACGAGCAGTACTTC

J gene: TRBJ1-6
D gene: TRBD1
clone size: few
V gene: TRBV6-1
CDR3 protein: CASREKGAGNNSPLHF
CDR3 DNA: TGTGCCAGCAGGGAGAAGGGGGCTGGAAATAATTCACCCCTCCACTTT

J gene: TRBJ2-3
D gene: NA
clone size: NA
V gene: TRBV3-1
CDR3 protein: CASPLETKYTDTQYF
CDR3 DNA: TGTGCCAGCCCTCTTGAGACAAAATACACAGATACGCAGTATTTT

J gene: TRBJ1-2
D gene: NA
clone size: NA
V gene: TRBV28
CDR3 protein: CASSPPPQDYGYTF
CDR3 DNA: TGTGCCAGCAGTCCCCCGCCCCAGGACTATGGCTACACCTTC

J gene: TRBJ2-2
D gene: NA
clone size: few
V gene: TRBV6-6
CDR3 protein: CASSYKGGAGELFF
CDR3 DNA: TGTGCCAGCAGTTACAAGGGAGGCGCCGGGGAGCTGTTTTTT

J gene: TRBJ2-7
D gene: TRBD1
clone size: many
V gene: TRBV6-2/TRBV6-3
CDR3 protein: CASKQGRIEQYF
CDR3 DNA: TGTGCCAGCAAACAGGGGCGTATCGAGCAGTACTTC

J gene: TRBJ2-5
D gene: NA
clone size: many
V gene: TRBV7-9
CDR3 protein: CASSFSTSYDHRETQYF
CDR3 DNA: TGTGCCAGCAGCTTCTCAACAAGTTACGACCACAGGGAGACCCAGTACTTC

J gene: TRBJ2-1
D gene: NA
clone size: many
V gene: TRBV7-3
CDR3 protein: CASSLAPSRYNEQFF
CDR3 DNA: TGTGCCAGCAGCTTGGCCCCCTCTCGCTACAATGAGCAGTTCTTC

J gene: TRBJ2-7
D gene: NA
clone size: many
V gene: TRBV20-1
CDR3 protein: CSAPEIAVSYEQYF
CDR3 DNA: TGCAGTGCCCCGGAGATAGCGGTTTCCTACGAGCAGTACTTC

J gene: TRBJ2-1
D gene: TRBD2
clone size: NA
V gene: TRBV12-5
CDR3 protein: CASAPVAGGPYHPYNEQFF
CDR3 DNA: TGTGCTAGTGCCCCCGTAGCGGGCGGACCCTATCACCCTTACAATGAGCAGTTCTTC

J gene: TRBJ2-5
D gene: NA
clone size: few
V gene: TRBV19
CDR3 protein: CASSPSRGETQYF
CDR3 DNA: TGTGCCAGTAGTCCCTCTAGGGGGGAGACCCAGTACTTC

J gene: TRBJ2-7
D gene: NA
clone size: many
V gene: TRBV11-2
CDR3 protein: CASSPLLQGPWGEQYF
CDR3 DNA: TGTGCCAGCAGCCCTCTCCTACAGGGCCCCTGGGGCGAGCAGTACTTC

J gene: TRBJ1-1
D gene: NA
clone size: many
V gene: TRBV9
CDR3 protein: CASSVGRENTEAFF
CDR3 DNA: TGTGCCAGCAGCGTAGGGAGAGAGAACACTGAAGCTTTCTTT

J gene: TRBJ2-7
D gene: TRBD2
clone size: few
V gene: TRBV20-1
CDR3 protein: CSARSPGLAGNEQYF
CDR3 DNA: TGCAGTGCTAGAAGCCCGGGACTAGCGGGAAACGAGCAGTACTTC

J gene: TRBJ2-7
D gene: TRBD1
clone size: many
V gene: TRBV28
CDR3 protein: CASSLPPLSTGYTYEQYF
CDR3 DNA: TGTGCCAGCAGTCTTCCCCCCCTGTCGACAGGGTATACCTACGAGCAGTACTTC

J gene: TRBJ2-1
D gene: TRBD2
clone size: many
V gene: TRBV6-2/TRBV6-3
CDR3 protein: CASSYSPTSGGLEQFF
CDR3 DNA: TGTGCCAGCAGTTACAGCCCGACTAGCGGGGGTCTAGAGCAGTTCTTC

J gene: TRBJ2-1
D gene: TRBD1
clone size: many
V gene: TRBV20-1
CDR3 protein: CSAPNAGQGRNEQFF
CDR3 DNA: TGCAGTGCCCCGAATGCGGGACAGGGGCGAAATGAGCAGTTCTTC

J gene: TRBJ1-1
D gene: TRBD1
clone size: few
V gene: TRBV6-1
CDR3 protein: CASQPRDRDLRRTEAFF
CDR3 DNA: TGTGCCAGCCAGCCCCGGGACAGGGATCTTAGGCGGACTGAAGCTTTCTTT

J gene: TRBJ2-7
D gene: NA
clone size: NA
V gene: TRBV10-2
CDR3 protein: CASSEGGGTLSYEQYF
CDR3 DNA: TGCGCCAGCAGTGAGGGGGGGGGGACACTCTCCTACGAGCAGTACTTC

J gene: TRBJ2-2
D gene: TRBD2
clone size: many
V gene: TRBV28
CDR3 protein: CASTWGGINTGELFF
CDR3 DNA: TGTGCCAGCACTTGGGGGGGGATAAACACCGGGGAGCTGTTTTTT

J gene: TRBJ2-1
D gene: NA
clone size: NA
V gene: TRBV14
CDR3 protein: CASSHSLTPFYNEQFF
CDR3 DNA: TGTGCCAGCAGCCACTCATTGACCCCCTTTTACAATGAGCAGTTCTTC

J gene: TRBJ2-1
D gene: TRBD2
clone size: many
V gene: TRBV5-5
CDR3 protein: CASSIQTSGLYNEQFF
CDR3 DNA: TGTGCCAGCAGCATCCAAACTAGCGGATTGTACAATGAGCAGTTCTTC

J gene: TRBJ2-7
D gene: TRBD1
clone size: many
V gene: TRBV7-9
CDR3 protein: CASSLEPGGYEQYF
CDR3 DNA: TGTGCCAGCAGCTTAGAACCAGGGGGCTACGAGCAGTACTTC

J gene: TRBJ2-5
D gene: TRBD1
clone size: many
V gene: TRBV28
CDR3 protein: CASSTGVVETQYF
CDR3 DNA: TGTGCCAGCAGTACAGGGGTCGTGGAGACCCAGTACTTC

J gene: TRBJ2-3
D gene: NA
clone size: NA
V gene: TRBV4-2
CDR3 protein: CASSLERSSGTDTQYF
CDR3 DNA: TGTGCCAGCAGCCTAGAGCGGAGCTCGGGCACAGATACGCAGTATTTT

J gene: TRBJ1-1
D gene: TRBD1
clone size: few
V gene: TRBV19
CDR3 protein: CASTMTGTGNTEAFF
CDR3 DNA: TGTGCCAGTACTATGACCGGGACAGGGAACACTGAAGCTTTCTTT

J gene: TRBJ1-1
D gene: NA
clone size: few
V gene: TRBV7-9
CDR3 protein: CASSPQQGDTEAFF
CDR3 DNA: TGTGCCAGCAGCCCCCAACAGGGAGACACTGAAGCTTTCTTT

J gene: TRBJ2-3
D gene: NA
clone size: many
V gene: TRBV11-2
CDR3 protein: CASSSFGTDTQYF
CDR3 DNA: TGTGCCAGCAGCTCCTTTGGCACAGATACGCAGTATTTT

J gene: TRBJ2-2
D gene: TRBD2
clone size: few
V gene: TRBV3-1
CDR3 protein: CASSRGLAGGGGELFF
CDR3 DNA: TGTGCCAGCAGCCGGGGACTAGCGGGAGGCGGAGGGGAGCTGTTTTTT